Following are 9 T cell receptor beta chains from one sample sequenced in a study of naive and memory T cell subsets. The beta constant-region primer was an equimolar mix of two oligonucleotides covering TRBC1 and TRBC2. MiXCR, run by TCRdb on the UMI-ligation and nested PCR reads, gives a single entry per CDR3 protein. The data hold roughly 140,000 distinct CDR3 sequences, with 17% observed a single time. Source material: naive CD4+ T cells from blood. The receptors originated from a human donor in good health.

This clonotype was seen repeatedly, ten times or more. The chain links TRBV5-8 to TRBJ1-6; D gene ambiguous. The length of the CDR3 is 14 residues. V dropped 7 bases and J dropped 1 base, with 9 bases sitting between them. The germline CDR1 and CDR2 sequences are SGHTS and YDEGEE. This CDR3 is CASPRRSYNSPLHF. The CDR3 DNA sequence: TGTGCCAGCCCACGACGGTCCTATAATTCACCCCTCCACTTT.

This clonotype has more than one count but fewer than ten. This chain uses TRBV5-5 with TRBJ2-3; D is undetermined. The CDR3 consists of 15 residues. Trimming stripped 0 bases from V and 3 bases from J, with 11 bases between. Germline V CDR1 and CDR2: SGHKS, YYEKEE (reference sequence). The CDR3 nucleotides are TGTGCCAGCAGCTTGGCCCCGGTTATGACAGATACGCAGTATTTT. Protein: CASSLAPVMTDTQYF. Full variable domain (missing parts from reference TRBV5-5 and TRBJ2-3): DAGVTQSPTHLIKTRGQQVTLRCSPISGHKSVSWYQQVLGQGPQFIFQYYEKEERGRGNFPDRFSARQFPNYSSELNVNALLLGDSALYLCASSLAPVMTDTQYFGPGTRLTVL.

This clonotype was detected a few times. V is TRBV5-1 and J is TRBJ1-5; D is unresolved. V was clipped by 5 bases and J by 7 bases, with 10 bases between them. The CDR3 is 12 amino acids. The germline V gene has CDR1 SGHRS and CDR2 YFSETQ. The chain's CDR3 is CASRAEGQPQHF. As DNA, the CDR3 is TGCGCCAGCAGGGCAGAGGGCCAGCCCCAGCATTTT. Looking up the rest from reference TRBV5-1 and TRBJ1-5 gives the full variable domain: KAGVTQTPRYLIKTRGQQVTLSCSPISGHRSVSWYQQTPGQGLQFLFEYFSETQRNKGNFPGRFSGRQFSNSRSEMNVSTLELGDSALYLCASRAEGQPQHFGDGTRLSIL.

There are a few counts of this clonotype. V usage is TRBV12-3 or TRBV12-4 and J usage is TRBJ2-3, with D possibly TRBD2 on 6 matching bases. Trimming pared 6 bases from V and 5 bases from J, leaving 21 bases between. CDR3 size: 16 residues. CDR3 protein: CASRRILGLRGDTQYF. Here the CDR3 DNA reads TGTGCCAGCAGACGCATACTGGGACTCCGAGGAGATACGCAGTATTTT.

This chain joins TRBV20-1 and TRBJ2-2; D not resolved. Trimming removed 1 base at V and 1 base at J, with 7 bases between. The germline V gene has CDR1 DFQATT and CDR2 SNEGSKA (reference sequence). The CDR3 contains 14 residues. The CDR3: CSARVGENTGELFF. The CDR3 nucleotides are TGCAGTGCTAGAGTTGGGGAGAACACCGGGGAGCTGTTTTTT.

The chain joins TRBV2 to TRBJ1-1; D gene unclear. The germline V gene has CDR1 SNHLY and CDR2 FYNNEI. V lost 8 bases, J lost 1 base, and 17 bases lay in between. The CDR3 is made up of 15 amino acids. CDR3 protein: CASRQASGSNTEAFF. The CDR3 nucleotides are TGTGCCAGCCGCCAAGCATCTGGGTCGAACACTGAAGCTTTCTTT.

This chain's CDR3 is CASSTSGARTDTQYF. CDR3 nucleotides: TGTGCCAGCAGCACCAGTGGTGCACGCACAGATACGCAGTATTTT. The V gene is TRBV7-2, the J gene TRBJ2-3; D is unclear. CDR1 is SGHTA, CDR2 FQGNSA, per germline. The CDR3 has 15 residues. V lost 5 bases and J 1 base, leaving 13 bases between the germline ends.

This clonotype was detected a few times. This chain connects TRBV3-1 to TRBJ2-7; TRBD2 might be the D (6 bases). V was pared by 0 bases and J by 0 bases, with 9 bases between. The germline gives CDR1 LGHDT, CDR2 YNNKEL (reference sequence). This CDR3 has 15 residues. This CDR3 reads CASSQDSGPSYEQYF. CDR3 DNA sequence: TGTGCCAGCAGCCAAGACAGCGGGCCCTCCTACGAGCAGTACTTC.

This sequence joins TRBV29-1 and TRBJ2-1, with TRBD1 as a possible D gene (6 bases). The V end was cut by 4 bases, the J end by 2 bases, with 9 bases between. The CDR3 contains 13 residues. Germline assignment: CDR1 SQVTM and CDR2 ANQGSEA. CDR3 DNA: TGCAGCGTTGCCAGGGACACCTACAATGAGCAGTTCTTC. Translation gives CSVARDTYNEQFF.